This TCR beta chain was observed in a study of cytomegalovirus exposure and HLA in healthy donors. Overall study context: An analysis done earlier identified some 120 million unique TCR beta sequences from approximately 200 million T cells. Early release data held tens of millions of unique TCRs from HLA-typed donors. Clustering assigned 81% of the 350 to 450 genotyped donors to the Caucasian-associated ancestry cluster. General observations from the study: A later analysis showed that HLA-associated TCR beta chains had undergone more clonal expansion than equally common others.

In the PCR, 60 Vbeta and 13 Jbeta primers were used. TCRdb keeps only in-frame clones here, not all; method: immunoSEQ multiplex PCR. The sample shows approximately 100,000 clones, roughly 69% of them seen only once. V lost 4 bases and J lost 3, with 7 bases in between. Germline V gene lookup returns CDR1 SGHTA and CDR2 FQGNSA. There are 13 residues in the CDR3. On this clone: Its target is not known.

The receptor was isolated from a woman in her 70s in good health and CMV-seropositive. The chain joins TRBV7-2 to TRBJ1-5; D is possibly TRBD1 (6 bases). Sequenced input: PBMCs. Here the CDR3 reads CASSWDNNQPQHF. The CDR3 DNA is TGTGCCAGCAGCTGGGACAACAATCAGCCCCAGCATTTT.